The sequence of this TCR beta chain was determined in a study of shared clonotypes between healthy human individuals. The CDR3 covers 13 residues. Trimming cost V 3 bases and J 5 bases, with 10 bases left between them. The germline V gene encodes CDR1 LNHDA and CDR2 SQIVND (reference sequence). Produced via immunoSEQ multiplex PCR; TCRdb's table is partial and in-frame only. The table shows 450,000 to 550,000 clones, with 79% occurring only once. The material sequenced was PBMCs. The source is a woman aged 35 to 49 in good health. Some clones in this sample may be carry-over from other donors' samples. The gene calls are TRBV19 and TRBJ1-1, with D maybe TRBD1 (6 bases). This CDR3 reads CASSIQGQTEAFF. The CDR3 DNA sequence: TGTGCCAGTAGTATCCAGGGGCAGACTGAAGCTTTCTTT.